Below, one T cell receptor (beta chain) is given with its context. The sample belongs to a study of patients and donors after allogeneic stem cell transplantation. MiXCR was run by TCRdb on the RT-PCR reads, yielding one entry per CDR3 protein. The sample yields 70,000 to 85,000 distinct CDR3 sequences, 26% seen once. The origin of this receptor is a human donor who was either an allogeneic HSCT recipient or a stem cell or donor lymphocyte infusion donor (not recorded which). It is not recorded whose cells these are; they may come from a transplant donor. The material sequenced was blood, either unsorted or a sorted T cell fraction (not recorded which).

CDR3 nucleotides: TGTGCCAGCAGAAACAGGGGAGAGACCCAGTACTTC. Its translation is CASRNRGETQYF. The V gene is TRBV7-9, the J gene TRBJ2-5, with TRBD1 matching over 7 bases. This CDR3 is 12 amino acids long. Looked up from germline, CDR1 is SEHNR and CDR2 is FQNEAQ (reference sequence). J gave up 4 bases and V 6 bases, and 2 bases lay outside the gene matches.